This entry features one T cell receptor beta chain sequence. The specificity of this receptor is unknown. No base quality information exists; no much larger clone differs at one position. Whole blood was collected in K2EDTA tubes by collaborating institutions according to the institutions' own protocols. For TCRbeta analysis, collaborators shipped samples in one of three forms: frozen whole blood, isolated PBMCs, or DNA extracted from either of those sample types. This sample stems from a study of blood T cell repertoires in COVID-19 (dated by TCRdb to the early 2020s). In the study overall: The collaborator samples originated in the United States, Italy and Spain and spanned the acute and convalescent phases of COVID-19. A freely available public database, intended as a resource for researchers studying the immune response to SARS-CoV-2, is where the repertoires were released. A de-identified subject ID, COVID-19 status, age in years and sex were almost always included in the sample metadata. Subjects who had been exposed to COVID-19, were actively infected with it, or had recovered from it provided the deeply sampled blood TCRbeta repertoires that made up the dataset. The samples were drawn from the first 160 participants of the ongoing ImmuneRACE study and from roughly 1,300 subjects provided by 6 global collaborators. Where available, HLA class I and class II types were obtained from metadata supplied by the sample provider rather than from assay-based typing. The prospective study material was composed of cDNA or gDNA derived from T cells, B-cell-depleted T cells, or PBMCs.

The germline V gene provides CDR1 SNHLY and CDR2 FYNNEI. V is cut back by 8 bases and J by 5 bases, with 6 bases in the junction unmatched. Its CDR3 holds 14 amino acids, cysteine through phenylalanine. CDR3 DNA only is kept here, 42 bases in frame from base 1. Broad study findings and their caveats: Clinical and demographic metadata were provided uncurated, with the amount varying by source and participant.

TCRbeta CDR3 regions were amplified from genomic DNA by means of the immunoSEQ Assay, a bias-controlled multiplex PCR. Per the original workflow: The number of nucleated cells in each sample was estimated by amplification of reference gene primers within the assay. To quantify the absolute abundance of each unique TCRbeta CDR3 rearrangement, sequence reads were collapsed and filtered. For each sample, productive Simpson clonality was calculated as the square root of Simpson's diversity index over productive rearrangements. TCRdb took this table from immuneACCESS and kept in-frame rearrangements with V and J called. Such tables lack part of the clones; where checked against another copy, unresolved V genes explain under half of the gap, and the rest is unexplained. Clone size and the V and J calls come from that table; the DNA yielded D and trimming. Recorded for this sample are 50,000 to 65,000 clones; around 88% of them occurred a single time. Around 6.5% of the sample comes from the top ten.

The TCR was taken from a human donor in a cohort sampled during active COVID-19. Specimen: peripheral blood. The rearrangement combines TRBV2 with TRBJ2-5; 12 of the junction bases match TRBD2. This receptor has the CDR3 CASGGLAGFETQYF. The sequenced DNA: TGTGCCAGCGGAGGACTAGCGGGGTTCGAGACCCAGTACTTC.